Sequencing of this T cell receptor beta chain was carried out in a study of cytomegalovirus exposure and HLA in healthy donors. Background on the study: The same platform was used for the 100 to 150 validation repertoires as for the 666 first-cohort repertoires, as reported in a later analysis.

Per the germline V gene, CDR1 is SGHTA and CDR2 is FQGNSA. V shed 3 bases and J 2 bases; nucleotides not matched to a gene: 7. This CDR3 has 15 residues. Some clones are missing from TCRdb's copy, which holds only in-frame ones; the method was immunoSEQ multiplex PCR. In the table there are 220,000 or so clones, roughly 84% of which are singletons. The TCR originated in a woman under 30 in good health and CMV-seropositive. V usage is TRBV7-2 and J usage is TRBJ2-7; 7 bases are a match to TRBD2. Input material: PBMCs. DNA for the CDR3: TGTGCCAGCAGCTTCTCAGGGACTACGACCTACGAGCAGTACTTC. It yields the protein CASSFSGTTTYEQYF.